This T cell receptor beta chain was sequenced for a study of human T cells and chemical hapten exposure. Turning to the study itself: Read at 6 days, the patch tests placed 0.01% DPC on the upper back. Alopecia areata, totalis and universalis patients, mostly female, were included.

Via MiXCR, TCRdb re-called the RACE reads, giving one row per CDR3 protein. The sample includes some 180,000 distinct CDR3 sequences, approximately 20% seen only once; the top ten take roughly 6.7%. Time point: patch test 1, 2 weeks after DPC sensitization. Treatment specified: therapeutic diphenylcyclopropenone sensitization with weekly scalp DPC. Patch tests were applied only after blood draws. CDR1 and CDR2 from the germline V gene are SEHNR and FQNEAQ (reference sequence). The ends were cut back, 3 bases at V and 6 bases at J, with 8 bases in the middle. This CDR3 is built from 12 residues. The source was whole blood, collected in connection with sensitization to the hapten diphenylcyclopropenone (DPC). The rearrangement uses TRBV7-9 and TRBJ1-1; D is unclear. The origin of this receptor is a woman aged 50 to 60 with alopecia areata. Some clones in this sample may be carry-over from other donors' samples. The CDR3 here is CASSLNSAEAFF. CDR3 nucleotides: TGTGCCAGCAGCTTGAACAGCGCTGAAGCTTTCTTT.